This TCR beta chain was obtained from a study of blood T cell repertoires in COVID-19. This clone was found once. The CDR3 runs to 12 residues. The junction had 3 bases not matched to a gene; V was cut back by 5 bases and J by 5 bases. Germline V gene lookup returns CDR1 GTSNPN and CDR2 SVGIG (reference sequence). Assay: immunoSEQ multiplex PCR; the TCRdb copy retains only in-frame clones and omits some. This sample carries over 250,000 clones, around nine tenths of them seen once, and the ten largest clones take around 1.9%. This TCR was sampled from a woman aged 60-75 years who had recovered from COVID-19. The chain couples TRBV30 to TRBJ1-1, with 9 bases matching TRBD1. The sample consisted of PBMCs or T cells enriched from blood (not recorded which). CDR3 protein: CAWGQGWTEAFF. The CDR3 nucleotides are TGTGCCTGGGGACAGGGGTGGACTGAAGCTTTCTTT.